The present entry profiles one T cell receptor (beta chain) with its context. Its antigen is undetermined. The data stem from a study of CD8 T cells in ankylosing spondylitis. Overall study results and limits: One TCR beta motif, made up of roughly 8 highly homologous variants, appeared characteristic of ankylosing spondylitis blood. As for the disease-linked clones, they showed a CD8+ phenotype and occurred at relatively low frequencies in peripheral blood.

This CDR3 spans 12 amino acids. Germline V CDR1 and CDR2: DFQATT, SNEGSKA (reference sequence). Trimming took 3 bases from V and 5 from J, leaving 8 bases between them. TCRdb independently ran MiXCR on the 5' RACE reads; one entry per CDR3 protein. Here the sample spans 750,000 to 850,000 distinct CDR3 sequences, about an eighth being singletons. Sequences were obtained from blood, either unsorted or a sorted T cell fraction (not recorded which). The chain joins TRBV20-1 to TRBJ2-4; D possibly corresponds to TRBD1 (6 bases). The receptor was isolated from a male donor with ankylosing spondylitis. CDR3 DNA: TGCAGTGCTAGGGGACATGAAAACATTCAGTACTTC. Its protein product is CSARGHENIQYF.